Each of the 5 T cell receptor beta chains below was sequenced from the same sample in a study of T-cell reconstitution after alpha-beta-depleted transplantation in children. The library targeted TCRbeta and was prepared with unique molecular identifiers. MiXCR, run by TCRdb on the PCR reads, gives a single entry per CDR3 protein. The top ten clones hold 5% to 7% of a sample with hundreds of thousands of distinct CDR3 sequences, approximately 10% of them seen once. Sample: PBMCs from the stem cell graft donor, taken from the stem cell graft. The receptors derive from a human donor who donated a stem cell graft to a child with acute lymphoblastic leukemia.

This clonotype was observed a few times. The CDR3 DNA sequence: TGTGCCAGCAGCTTAGTTCGGCACGAGCAGTACTTC. Encoded protein: CASSLVRHEQYF. This sequence joins TRBV7-2 and TRBJ2-7, with D hard to call. Germline values: CDR1 SGHTA, CDR2 FQGNSA. CDR3 size: 12 residues. Trimming removed 1 base from V and 5 bases from J, with 6 bases in between.

This clonotype occurred many times. The chain uses TRBV18 and TRBJ2-7; D may be TRBD1 (6 bases). CDR1 is KGHSH, CDR2 LQKENI, per germline. The CDR3 length is 15 residues. Deletions cut 3 bases from V and 7 bases from J, with 19 bases between. The CDR3 sequence: CASSPTTDRLREQYF. The DNA for the CDR3 is TGTGCCAGCTCACCCACCACCGACAGGCTGAGGGAGCAGTACTTC.

This clonotype came up a few times. This chain joins TRBV7-2 and TRBJ1-1; TRBD1 might be the D (6 bases). Deletions cut 7 bases from V and 4 bases from J, with 16 bases between. The CDR3 covers 14 residues. The germline CDR1 and CDR2 sequences are SGHTA and FQGNSA. CDR3 in DNA: TGTGCCAGCAAGGCAGGGGAAAGTAGCACTGAAGCTTTCTTT. As protein: CASKAGESSTEAFF.

This chain uses TRBV5-1 with TRBJ2-5; tentatively, D is TRBD2 (6 bases). Germline CDR1 and CDR2: SGHRS and YFSETQ. There are 16 residues in the CDR3. Trimming took 4 bases from V and 5 from J, leaving 21 bases between them. CDR3 in amino acids: CASSVELPLGRETQYF. For the CDR3, the DNA is TGCGCCAGCAGCGTGGAACTGCCCCTAGGGAGGGAGACCCAGTACTTC.

A few counts support this clonotype. This chain joins TRBV7-9 and TRBJ1-1, with unresolved D. The CDR3 has 13 amino acids. Per germline, CDR1 SEHNR and CDR2 FQNEAQ (reference sequence). V shed 1 base and J shed 5 bases, with 8 bases lying between them. The CDR3 sequence: CASSLVAETEAFF. The CDR3 nucleotides are TGTGCCAGCAGCTTAGTAGCCGAAACTGAAGCTTTCTTT.